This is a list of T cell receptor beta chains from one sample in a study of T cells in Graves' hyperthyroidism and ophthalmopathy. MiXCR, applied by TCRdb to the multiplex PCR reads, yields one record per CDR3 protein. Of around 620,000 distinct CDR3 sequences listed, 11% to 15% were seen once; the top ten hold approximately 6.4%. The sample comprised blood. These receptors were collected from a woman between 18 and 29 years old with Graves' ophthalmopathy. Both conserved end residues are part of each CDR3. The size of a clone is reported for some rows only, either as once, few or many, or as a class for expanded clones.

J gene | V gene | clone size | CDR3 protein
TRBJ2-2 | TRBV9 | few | CASSAPKEAGELFF
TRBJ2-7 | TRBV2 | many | CASSLRGRLEQYF
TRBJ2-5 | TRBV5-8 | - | CASSRRLQETQYF
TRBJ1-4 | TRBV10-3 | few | CAISEVGPGATNEKLFF
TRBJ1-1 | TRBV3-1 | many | CASSHIDRNTEAFF
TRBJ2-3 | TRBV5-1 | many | CASSQGQGETDTQYF
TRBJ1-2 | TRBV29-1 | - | CSVEGGQSRDGYTF
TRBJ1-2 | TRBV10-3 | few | CAISEETGAGYTF
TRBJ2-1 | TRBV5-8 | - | CASSTDRGEQFF
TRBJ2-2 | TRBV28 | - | CASKGNEAGAGELFF
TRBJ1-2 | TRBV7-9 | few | CASSRQGTAGYTF
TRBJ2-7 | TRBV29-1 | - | CSVGPGGGGTYEQYF
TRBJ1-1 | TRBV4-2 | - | CASSHVTRAVEAEAFF
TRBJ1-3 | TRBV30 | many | CAWSVSSGNTIYF
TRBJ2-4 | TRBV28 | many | CASSLWGGKNIQYF
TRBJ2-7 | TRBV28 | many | CASSSNGMRYEQYF
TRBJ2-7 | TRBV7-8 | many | CASSPAGIYEQYF
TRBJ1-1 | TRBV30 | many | CAWSLGTEAFF
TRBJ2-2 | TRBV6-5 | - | CASSYSELAGGWKTGELFF
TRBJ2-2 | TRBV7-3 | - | CASTEGNRAGELFF
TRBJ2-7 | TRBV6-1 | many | CASSLSRDTGLYEQYF
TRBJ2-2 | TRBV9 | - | CASSPSGGGELFF
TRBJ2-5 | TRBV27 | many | CASSLNAGQETQYF
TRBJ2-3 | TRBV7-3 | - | CASSPGFFLAGRTDTQYF
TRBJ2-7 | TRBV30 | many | CAWTGASGSYEQYF
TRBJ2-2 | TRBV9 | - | CASSRRDRANTGELFF
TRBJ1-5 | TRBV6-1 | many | CASSPGGFVQPQHF
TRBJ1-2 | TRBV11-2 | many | CASSLDGDGRYGYTF
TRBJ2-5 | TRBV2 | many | CASSLETGSETQYF
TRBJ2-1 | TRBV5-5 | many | CASSLGAPTRRPYNEQFF
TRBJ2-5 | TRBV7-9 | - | CASSAGLAVAETQYF
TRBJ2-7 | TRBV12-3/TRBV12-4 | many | CASSPVGGLYEQYF
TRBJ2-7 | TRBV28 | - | CASSRSPGTRENEQYF
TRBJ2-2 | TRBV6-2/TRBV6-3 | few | CASSYPGLGDTGELFF
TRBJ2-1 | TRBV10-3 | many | CALAEGLPNEQFF
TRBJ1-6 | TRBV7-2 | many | CASSKDSPLHF
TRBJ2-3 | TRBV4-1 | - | CASSSDLLAGVSDTQYF
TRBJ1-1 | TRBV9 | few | CASSVIGREGVAFF
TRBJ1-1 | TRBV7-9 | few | CASTPTIMNTEAFF
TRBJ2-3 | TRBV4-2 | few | CASSQLTGSAVSDTQYF
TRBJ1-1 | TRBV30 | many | CAWGVGDTEAFF
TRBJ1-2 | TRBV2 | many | CASSDRWETGYTF
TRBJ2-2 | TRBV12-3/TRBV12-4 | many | CASSLGVLTGELFF
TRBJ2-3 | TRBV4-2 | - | CASSQDGLFVGSGSDTQYF
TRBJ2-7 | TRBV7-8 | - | CASRSSPYEQYF
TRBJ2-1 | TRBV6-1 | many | CASTFGSPSYNEQFF
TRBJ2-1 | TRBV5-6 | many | CASSRELRDEQFF
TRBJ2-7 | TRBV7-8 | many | CASSLARAENEQYF
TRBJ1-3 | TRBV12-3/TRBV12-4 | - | CASSPPGQAGNTIYF